This T cell receptor (beta chain) was sequenced in a study of blood T cells in healthy people across ages. Combining a sample-barcoded 5' primer with a J-beta primer mix, a second PCR ran for roughly 7 to 11 cycles. TCRdb re-derived calls from the 5' RACE reads in MiXCR, one entry per CDR3 protein. The sample shows about 1.4 million distinct CDR3 sequences, 55% to 75% of them seen only once. There are a few counts of this clonotype. Germline loops: CDR1 ENHRY, CDR2 SYGVKD. There are 13 residues in the CDR3. Trimming took off 8 bases at V and 2 bases at J, with 12 bases between the two ends. This sequence joins TRBV10-3 and TRBJ2-5; D is unclear. The sequence came from a man between 18 and 35 years old in good health. Sequencing was performed on blood. The CDR3 nucleotides read TGTGCCATCTCCGGGCGCAAACAAGAGACCCAGTACTTC. Protein: CAISGRKQETQYF.